These 15 T cell receptor beta chains were all obtained from the same sample, sequenced in a study of monozygotic twins with inflammatory bowel disease. Each CDR3 protein gets one entry in TCRdb, which reprocessed the 5' RACE reads and gives no DNA. In all, the sample yields about 440,000 distinct CDR3 sequences. The sequencing sample was made of blood. Receptor source: a human donor with ulcerative colitis or Crohn's disease, or a healthy co-twin of an affected twin (not recorded which).

The gene calls are TRBV6-1 and TRBJ2-1; TCRdb names TRBD2, which stays unverified in the absence of DNA. The CDR3 is 16 amino acids. Germline V gene lookup returns CDR1 MNHNS and CDR2 SASEGT. The CDR3 loop reads CASSWTSGGPYNEQFF.

This chain joins TRBV19 and TRBJ1-6. This CDR3 comprises 14 residues. Germline CDR1 LNHDA, CDR2 SQIVND (reference sequence). CDR3 amino acids: CACSVVRFTSPLHF.

The genes are TRBV20-1 and TRBJ2-5. The CDR3 has 15 residues. Germline V lookup: CDR1 DFQATT, CDR2 SNEGSKA (reference sequence). The chain's CDR3 is CSARDATAAQETQYF.

The chain couples TRBV10-3 to TRBJ2-1. Germline lookup yields CDR1 ENHRY and CDR2 SYGVKD. The CDR3 length is 12 residues. CDR3 protein: CAISETSNEQFF.

The V gene is TRBV12-3 or TRBV12-4, the J gene TRBJ2-1; the D call of TRBD2 rests on TCRdb alone, since no DNA is present to check it. The CDR3 has 13 residues. This CDR3 is CASTLSGFGEQFF.

The chain carries TRBV24-1 and TRBJ2-1; the D gene TCRdb calls, TRBD2, cannot be checked with no DNA. Germline V CDR1 and CDR2: KGHDR, SFDVKD. The CDR3 is 15 residues long. The CDR3 sequence: CATSDFLGLGNEQFF.

The chain employs TRBV6-2 or TRBV6-3 and TRBJ1-3. From germline, CDR1 is MNHEY and CDR2 SVGEGT. The CDR3 is 14 amino acids. The CDR3 loop reads CASNTDRPGNTIYF.

V and J are TRBV5-1 and TRBJ2-3; TCRdb designates TRBD1, a call that cannot be tested without DNA. Germline V lookup: CDR1 SGHRS, CDR2 YFSETQ. The CDR3 spans 15 residues. The CDR3 is CASSLDGDPTDTQYF.

This CDR3 is CASSVEVASPLHF. V usage is TRBV9 and J usage is TRBJ1-6. Germline V gene data show CDR1 as SGDLS and CDR2 as YYNGEE. The length of the CDR3 is 13 residues.

The chain has TRBV10-3 and TRBJ2-7. CDR1 and CDR2 from the germline V gene are ENHRY and SYGVKD. The CDR3 consists of 15 residues. This CDR3 reads CAISDMGFGSYEQYF.

This sequence joins TRBV7-6 and TRBJ1-1. The CDR3 contains 15 residues. Germline-derived CDR1 and CDR2 are SGHVS and FNYEAQ. The CDR3 region is CASSSGTTLNTEAFF.

The V and J genes are TRBV5-1 and TRBJ1-1. The CDR3 has 15 residues. Germline V gene data show CDR1 as SGHRS and CDR2 as YFSETQ. CDR3 protein: CASSPGGPLNTEAFF.

This chain uses TRBV12-3 or TRBV12-4 with TRBJ1-6. This CDR3 contains 12 residues. Here the CDR3 reads CASSLGNSPLHF.

V and J are TRBV28 and TRBJ2-1; TCRdb names TRBD2, which stays unverified in the absence of DNA. There are 14 residues in the CDR3. Germline CDR1 reads MDHEN; CDR2 reads SYDVKM. CDR3 region: CASSREGVYNEQFF.

This sequence joins TRBV5-1 and TRBJ2-7; the D call of TRBD1 rests on TCRdb alone, since no DNA is present to check it. The CDR3 loop spans 13 amino acids. Germline-derived CDR1 and CDR2 are SGHRS and YFSETQ. The CDR3 sequence: CASSFIPGYEQYF.